This T cell receptor beta chain was captured in a study of T-cell memory formation after mild COVID-19. The wider study: Largely, the TCR clusters proved donor specific. Study results and limitations: Second-wave clones reaching peak frequency on day 37 lacked confirmed SARS-CoV-2 specificity. Day 15 to 85 contracting clones showed balanced CD4/CD8; day 15 to 37 expanders favored CD4+.

Germline CDR1 reads SGHTA; CDR2 reads FQGNSA. With 4 bases removed from V and 5 bases from J, the gap between germline ends came to 14 bases. The CDR3 has 14 amino acids. About this clonotype: What it recognizes is unknown.

TCRdb analysed the 5' RACE reads with MiXCR anew, one entry per CDR3 protein. The sample records about 320,000 distinct CDR3 sequences, 13% to 15% being singletons. Sequenced input: PBMCs or a T cell subset sorted from them (not recorded which). The J gene is TRBJ2-5, the V gene TRBV7-2; D might be TRBD1 (5 bases). This TCR came from a man between 18 and 29 years old who had mild COVID-19 (a few samples of this study predate the infection). Cell type and time point are not known. The CDR3 spells CASSSTATQETQYF. CDR3 sequence (DNA): TGTGCCAGCAGCTCGACAGCTACGCAGGAGACCCAGTACTTC.